One sample yielded the 5 T cell receptor beta chains listed below, sequenced in a study of shared clonotypes between healthy human individuals (dated by TCRdb to 2018 to 2020). Receptor amplification or capture employed the immunoSEQ multiplex PCR assay. Not all clones reach the TCRdb copy of this immuneACCESS table, which keeps in-frame sequences only. Checked studies attribute under half of the gap to unresolved V genes and leave the rest unexplained. A total of around 940,000 clones appear in this sample, 70% to 85% of them only once. The ten top clones hold around 1.4% of the sample. The sample taken for sequencing was memory CD4+ T cells sorted from blood. What the cell subset or site label conveys for this sample: CD45RA-negative fraction. These receptors originate from a man aged 18-30 years in good health.

This chain connects TRBV7-8 to TRBJ2-5; 7 bases align to TRBD1. With V trimmed by 3 bases and J by 2 bases, 9 bases remained unmatched. The CDR3 is 16 amino acids. Germline loops: CDR1 SGHVS, CDR2 FQNEAQ. CDR3 in DNA: TGTGCCAGCAGCTTGCGCCGGGACAGTCAACAAGAGACCCAGTACTTC. It specifies CASSLRRDSQQETQYF.

The chain couples TRBV2 to TRBJ1-2; D call uncertain. Germline lookup yields CDR1 SNHLY and CDR2 FYNNEI. Trimming removed 2 bases from V and 2 bases from J, with 6 bases in between. The CDR3 contains 13 residues. The CDR3 region has the DNA TGTGCCAGCAGTGAACAGAGAAACTATGGCTACACCTTC. Translating gives CASSEQRNYGYTF.

This chain uses TRBV25-1 with TRBJ1-2; the D gene is possibly TRBD1 (5 bases). Germline assignment: CDR1 MGHDK and CDR2 SYGVNS. V was trimmed by 6 bases and J by 3 bases, leaving 17 bases between them. The CDR3 length is 15 residues. The CDR3 region has the DNA TGTGCCAGCAGGGGGGACCGACAGCTCCACTATGGCTACACCTTC. Protein sequence: CASRGDRQLHYGYTF.

The chain recombines TRBV12-5 with TRBJ2-1; 8 bases are shared with TRBD2. V dropped 5 bases and J dropped 9; count of bases not matched to a gene: 9. CDR1 and CDR2 (germline): LGHNT, FRNRAP. The CDR3 runs to 14 residues. As DNA, the CDR3 is TGTGCTAGTGGTGTTAGCGGGGTCAAGGGTGAGCAGTTCTTC. Its protein product is CASGVSGVKGEQFF.

V and J are TRBV18 and TRBJ2-7; D is perhaps TRBD1 or TRBD2 (5 bases each). Germline V gives CDR1 KGHSH, CDR2 LQKENI. The CDR3 runs to 13 residues. V was shortened by 2 bases and J by 7 bases, with 12 bases between the two germline ends. The CDR3 DNA reads as TGTGCCAGCTCACCATTCCGGGGACGGGAGCAGTACTTC. It is translated as CASSPFRGREQYF.